These 27 T cell receptor beta chains came from one sample sequenced in a study of blood T cell repertoires in COVID-19. Generated by immunoSEQ multiplex PCR, the TCRdb table keeps only in-frame clones and is missing some. The sample has more than 200,000 clones, roughly 89% seen once; the top ten hold over 4%. The sample taken for sequencing was PBMCs or T cells enriched from blood (not recorded which). The receptors were sampled from a woman aged 25 to 39 who had recovered from COVID-19.

The chain combines TRBV28 with TRBJ2-1, with 8 bases aligning to TRBD1. The V gene end was trimmed by 5 bases and the J gene end by 9 bases; junction bases not matched to a gene: 12. Germline CDR1 reads MDHEN; CDR2 reads SYDVKM. The CDR3 consists of 15 residues. The CDR3 loop reads CASSHGTGDPSEQFF. For the CDR3, the DNA is TGTGCCAGCAGTCACGGGACAGGAGACCCTAGTGAGCAGTTCTTC.

This rearrangement joins TRBV7-9 to TRBJ1-1, with D unresolved. Germline V gene lookup returns CDR1 SEHNR and CDR2 FQNEAQ (reference sequence). The length of the CDR3 is 14 residues. The ends were cut back, 5 bases at V and 5 bases at J, with 15 bases in the middle. The CDR3 DNA sequence: TGTGCCAGCAGCCCAAGCGGGCCCCTGACTGAAGCTTTCTTT. Translated: CASSPSGPLTEAFF.

The J gene is TRBJ1-1, the V gene TRBV4-2, with D maybe TRBD1 (6 bases). Germline values: CDR1 LGHNA, CDR2 YNFKEQ. CDR3 length: 16 amino acids. V gave up 0 bases and J gave up 5 bases, with 16 bases separating them. The CDR3 DNA is TGTGCCAGCAGCCAAGATATGCGGGGGGCGAGGACTGAAGCTTTCTTT. It codes for CASSQDMRGARTEAFF.

The chain couples TRBV3-1 (or the pseudogene TRBV3-2) to TRBJ2-7; D is possibly TRBD1 (5 bases). CDR1 LGHDT and CDR2 YNNKEL come from the germline V gene (reference sequence). V dropped 5 bases and J dropped 4 bases, with 18 bases sitting between them. The CDR3 sequence is 15 residues long. The CDR3 DNA sequence: TGTGCCAGCAGCTTAGGACCCCAACAGGATTACGAGCAGTACTTC. It is translated as CASSLGPQQDYEQYF.

The chain has TRBV6-6 and TRBJ1-5; 7 bases match TRBD1. This CDR3 comprises 12 residues. The germline gives CDR1 MNHNY, CDR2 SVGAGI (reference sequence). Trimming removed 5 bases from V and 5 bases from J; junction bases left unmatched: 0. The CDR3 here is CASSTGDQPQHF. The CDR3 nucleotides are TGTGCCAGCAGTACAGGGGATCAGCCCCAGCATTTT.

This clone was seen a few times. This chain uses TRBV5-1 with TRBJ2-5; 7 positions match TRBD1. This CDR3 comprises 14 residues. Trimming took 2 bases from V and 7 from J; bases not matched to a gene: 8. CDR1 and CDR2 from the germline V gene are SGHRS and YFSETQ. The CDR3 spells CASSFDTGVRTQYF. DNA of the CDR3: TGCGCCAGCAGCTTCGACACAGGGGTGAGGACCCAGTACTTC. Supplemented by reference TRBV5-1 and TRBJ2-5, the full variable domain reads KAGVTQTPRYLIKTRGQQVTLSCSPISGHRSVSWYQQTPGQGLQFLFEYFSETQRNKGNFPGRFSGRQFSNSRSEMNVSTLELGDSALYLCASSFDTGVRTQYFGPGTRLLVL.

This rearrangement joins TRBV7-9 to TRBJ1-1, with 10 bases matching TRBD1. V trimming: 5 bases; J trimming: 7 bases; junction bases outside the gene matches: 10. Germline lookup yields CDR1 SEHNR and CDR2 FQNEAQ (reference sequence). The CDR3 has 15 residues. The CDR3 loop reads CASSLPGTGANEAFF. The CDR3 DNA reads TGTGCCAGCAGCCTCCCCGGGACAGGGGCGAATGAAGCTTTCTTT.

The rearrangement uses TRBV30 and TRBJ1-2, with 9 bases lining up with TRBD1. Germline-derived CDR1 and CDR2 are GTSNPN and SVGIG (reference sequence). CDR3 length: 15 residues. V shed 4 bases, J shed 2 bases, and the junction held 8 bases outside the gene matches. The CDR3 nucleotides are TGTGCCTGGAAACAGGACAGGGGACGGAACTATGGCTACACCTTC. Its translation is CAWKQDRGRNYGYTF.

The chain employs TRBV29-1 and TRBJ1-3; D might be TRBD1 (5 bases). Trimming shortened V by 3 bases and J by 4 bases, and 13 bases separated the two germline ends. The CDR3 sequence is 14 residues long. Germline V gene data show CDR1 as SQVTM and CDR2 as ANQGSEA. CDR3 region: CSVDEGASGNTIYF. In DNA, the CDR3 is TGCAGCGTTGATGAAGGGGCTTCGGGAAACACCATATATTTT.

The chain joins TRBV2 to TRBJ1-6; 10 nucleotides line up with TRBD1. CDR3 length: 14 amino acids. Per the germline V gene, CDR1 is SNHLY and CDR2 is FYNNEI. Trimming removed 8 bases from V and 8 bases from J; junction bases left unmatched: 6. The CDR3 loop reads CASGRDRGYSPLHF. The DNA of the CDR3 is TGTGCCAGCGGGAGGGACAGGGGTTATTCACCCCTCCACTTT.

Here the CDR3 DNA reads TGCGCCAGCAGTCGGAATCGTGAGGAAACGGGCTATGGCTACACCTTC. The encoded protein is CASSRNREETGYGYTF. This chain links TRBV4-1 with TRBJ1-2, with D unclear. The V end was cut by 6 bases, the J end by 4 bases, with 21 bases between. The CDR3 contains 16 residues. Germline V gene sequence: CDR1 MGHRA, CDR2 YSYEKL.

In its sample, this clone was seen once. The rearrangement links TRBV3-1 (or the pseudogene TRBV3-2) to TRBJ1-2; weak D call: TRBD1 (5 bases). V lost 0 bases to trimming and J lost 2 bases, with 13 bases between them. CDR1 is LGHDT, CDR2 YNNKEL, per germline (reference sequence). This CDR3 contains 16 residues. The CDR3 protein is CASSQDSGWGNYGYTF. The CDR3 bases are TGTGCCAGCAGCCAAGACTCAGGGTGGGGAAACTATGGCTACACCTTC.

This chain connects TRBV27 to TRBJ1-1, with a tentative D call TRBD1 (5 bases). Germline V CDR1 and CDR2: MNHEY, SMNVEV (reference sequence). V lost 4 bases and J lost 5, with 17 bases in between. The CDR3 length is 15 residues. The chain's CDR3 is CASSYLETAGTEAFF. In nucleotides, the CDR3 is TGTGCCAGCAGTTACTTGGAGACAGCGGGGACTGAAGCTTTCTTT.

This chain joins TRBV18 and TRBJ1-1; TRBD1 is a possible D gene (5 bases). V was cut by 3 bases and J by 7 bases, with 21 bases left in between. In germline, CDR1 is KGHSH, CDR2 LQKENI. This CDR3 has 16 residues. CDR3 coding DNA: TGTGCCAGCTCACCGCTCGGGGGTGAGCCGTGGGTTGAAGCTTTCTTT. Its translation: CASSPLGGEPWVEAFF.

The gene calls are TRBV7-9 and TRBJ1-1; D may be TRBD1 (6 bases). There are 16 residues in the CDR3. Germline V gene lookup returns CDR1 SEHNR and CDR2 FQNEAQ (reference sequence). V was clipped by 5 bases and J by 1 base, with 17 bases between them. CDR3 in amino acids: CASSPSGGLGNTEAFF. In DNA form, the CDR3 reads TGTGCCAGCAGCCCCAGCGGGGGGCTGGGGAACACTGAAGCTTTCTTT.

V gene TRBV27 combines with J gene TRBJ2-7, with unresolved D. The CDR3 runs 13 residues. The germline V gene encodes CDR1 MNHEY and CDR2 SMNVEV (reference sequence). Trimming stripped 0 bases from V and 0 bases from J, with 3 bases between. The CDR3 DNA reads TGTGCCAGCAGTTTATCCCACTCCTACGAGCAGTACTTC. Its protein product is CASSLSHSYEQYF.

This sequence joins TRBV11-2 and TRBJ1-1; D gene ambiguous. This CDR3 has 15 amino acids. V lost 3 bases and J 0 bases, leaving 11 bases between the germline ends. Germline V CDR1 and CDR2: SGHAT, FQNNGV. The CDR3 is CASSLTGKMNTEAFF. The CDR3 DNA reads TGTGCCAGCAGCTTGACCGGGAAGATGAACACTGAAGCTTTCTTT.

This chain connects TRBV7-9 to TRBJ2-7; perhaps TRBD2 as D (7 bases). V was shortened by 5 bases and J by 2 bases, with 10 bases between the two germline ends. Germline CDR1 is SEHNR and CDR2 is FQNEAQ (reference sequence). CDR3 size: 13 residues. CDR3 in DNA: TGTGCCAGCAGCCCGGGGGGCCCCTACGAGCAGTACTTC. Its protein product is CASSPGGPYEQYF.

The count of this clone is one. The rearrangement joins TRBV6-5 to TRBJ1-1, with D maybe TRBD1 (6 bases). V lost 7 bases to trimming and J lost 6 bases, with 18 bases between them. This CDR3 region has 14 residues. CDR1 and CDR2 from the germline V gene are MNHEY and SVGAGI. The CDR3 loop reads CASTRDRPPPEAFF. CDR3 sequence (DNA): TGTGCCAGCACACGAGACAGGCCGCCACCTGAAGCTTTCTTT.

The rearrangement joins TRBV19 to TRBJ1-2, with D possibly matching TRBD1 (6 bases). The germline V gene encodes CDR1 LNHDA and CDR2 SQIVND (reference sequence). V lost 6 bases and J 5 bases, leaving 16 bases between the germline ends. The CDR3 has 14 amino acids. For the CDR3, the DNA is TGTGCCAGTAGAAGTCAGGGGCAAGGGTATGGCTACACCTTC. It codes for CASRSQGQGYGYTF.

A single count supports this clone. J is TRBJ1-5 and V is TRBV5-6; D is uncertain. Looked up from germline, CDR1 is SGHDT and CDR2 is YYEEEE. V shed 1 base and J shed 3 bases, with 14 bases lying between them. This CDR3 is 16 amino acids long. The CDR3 loop is CASSLRLTTNNQPQHF. In nucleotides, the CDR3 is TGTGCCAGCAGCTTGCGCCTCACTACTAACAATCAGCCCCAGCATTTT.

This rearrangement joins TRBV6-2 or TRBV6-3 to TRBJ1-5, with 9 bases fitting TRBD1. The CDR3 has 15 residues. Per germline, CDR1 MNHEY and CDR2 SVGEGT. The V and J ends lost 2 bases and 7 bases, in that order; junction bases with no gene match: 6. Here the CDR3 DNA reads TGTGCCAGCAGTTACGTTGGGACAGGGAGGCAGCCCCAGCATTTT. Residues: CASSYVGTGRQPQHF.

V and J are TRBV6-2 or TRBV6-3 and TRBJ1-5, with D perhaps TRBD1 (5 bases). This CDR3 comprises 14 residues. V was trimmed by 5 bases and J by 2 bases, leaving 10 bases between them. Germline loops: CDR1 MNHEY, CDR2 SVGEGT. The CDR3 sequence: CASSGGWGNQPQHF. As DNA, the CDR3 is TGTGCCAGCAGTGGGGGGTGGGGCAATCAGCCCCAGCATTTT.

The gene calls are TRBV7-9 and TRBJ2-7; D is uncertain. V was trimmed by 3 bases and J by 2 bases, leaving 11 bases between them. This CDR3 comprises 14 residues. Germline CDR1 reads SEHNR; CDR2 reads FQNEAQ (reference sequence). The CDR3 protein is CASSFRGSPYEQYF. In nucleotides, the CDR3 is TGTGCCAGCAGCTTTAGAGGAAGTCCCTACGAGCAGTACTTC.

V usage is TRBV27 and J usage is TRBJ2-5; D is unclear. Trimming cost V 5 bases and J 5 bases, with 9 bases left between them. This CDR3 region has 12 residues. From germline, CDR1 is MNHEY and CDR2 SMNVEV (reference sequence). The CDR3 sequence is CASSPTRETQYF. The CDR3 DNA follows: TGTGCCAGCAGTCCCACCAGGGAGACCCAGTACTTC.

This clone was detected once. The V and J genes are TRBV19 and TRBJ1-2, with 11 positions matching TRBD1. The CDR3 loop spans 16 amino acids. CDR1 and CDR2 (germline): LNHDA, SQIVND (reference sequence). The CDR3 region has the DNA TGTGCTACTAGGACAGGGGGCGTTACCGTCGGGTATGGCTACACCTTC. The encoded protein is CATRTGGVTVGYGYTF. Variable domain in full (rest from reference TRBV19 and TRBJ1-2): DGGITQSPKYLFRKEGQNVTLSCEQNLNHDAMYWYRQDPGQGLRLIYYSQIVNDFQKGDIAEGYSVSREKKESFPLTVTSAQKNPTAFYLCATRTGGVTVGYGYTFGSGTRLTVV.

This chain connects TRBV10-3 to TRBJ1-1, with D possibly matching TRBD1 (6 bases). CDR1 ENHRY and CDR2 SYGVKD come from the germline V gene. Trimming shortened V by 2 bases and J by 4 bases, and 11 bases separated the two germline ends. The CDR3 totals 14 residues. CDR3 coding DNA: TGTGCCATCAGTGAGCAGGGGTTGAGCACTGAAGCTTTCTTT. Translated: CAISEQGLSTEAFF.